The 17 T cell receptor beta chains below all came from one sample that was sequenced in a study of neoadjuvant anti-PD-1 for oral cavity cancer. Sequencing used immunoSEQ multiplex PCR; TCRdb keeps in-frame clones, though not all of them. The sample has 11,000 to 15,000 clones; about 70% are singletons. The sample here was PBMCs, taken before nivolumab (anti-PD-1) treatment. Receptors were obtained from a person aged 35 to 85 with oral cavity squamous cell carcinoma.

The J gene is TRBJ2-1, the V gene TRBV11-2; D perhaps matches TRBD2 (6 bases). With 1 base removed from V and 4 bases from J, the gap between germline ends came to 14 bases. CDR3 length: 16 amino acids. From germline, CDR1 is SGHAT and CDR2 FQNNGV. The CDR3 nucleotides read TGTGCCAGCAGCTTAGGATGGCGGGGCCGGTACAATGAGCAGTTCTTC. It encodes CASSLGWRGRYNEQFF.

Only a few counts were recorded for this clone. The J gene is TRBJ1-1, the V gene TRBV11-2; TRBD1 is a possible D gene (5 bases). V was cut by 4 bases and J by 4 bases, with 13 bases left in between. The germline CDR1 and CDR2 sequences are SGHAT and FQNNGV. The CDR3 contains 14 residues. The CDR3 DNA follows: TGTGCCAGCAGCTCCCCGGGGGTAGGCACTGAAGCTTTCTTT. It specifies CASSSPGVGTEAFF.

This chain uses TRBV9 with TRBJ2-2, with a weak D call TRBD2 (7 bases). Trimming cost V 4 bases and J 7 bases, with 14 bases left between them. This CDR3 contains 14 residues. In germline, CDR1 is SGDLS, CDR2 YYNGEE. CDR3 residues: CASSTGGSGGELFF. The CDR3 coding sequence is TGTGCCAGCAGCACGGGGGGCTCCGGCGGGGAGCTGTTTTTT. The full variable domain, rest sourced from reference TRBV9 and TRBJ2-2, is DSGVTQTPKHLITATGQRVTLRCSPRSGDLSVYWYQQSLDQGLQFLIQYYNGEERAKGNILERFSAQQFPDLHSELNLSSLELGDSALYFCASSTGGSGGELFFGEGSRLTVL.

This chain joins TRBV7-9 and TRBJ1-2; 7 nucleotides align to TRBD1. CDR1 SEHNR and CDR2 FQNEAQ come from the germline V gene (reference sequence). This CDR3 has 16 residues. V gave up 4 bases and J gave up 2 bases; unmatched junction bases: 10. The CDR3 loop is CASSSPAETGNYGYTF. DNA for the CDR3: TGTGCCAGCAGCTCACCGGCCGAGACAGGGAACTATGGCTACACCTTC.

In its sample, this clone was seen a few times. The rearrangement links TRBV14 to TRBJ2-7, with D unresolved. The CDR3 length is 15 residues. Germline V gene sequence: CDR1 SGHDN, CDR2 FVKESK. Trimming took off 1 base at V and 1 base at J, with 11 bases between the two ends. The CDR3 is CASSQGALPSYEQYF. The CDR3 nucleotides are TGTGCCAGCAGCCAAGGCGCATTGCCTTCCTACGAGCAGTACTTC.

The chain recombines TRBV5-1 with TRBJ2-7; 14 bases agree with TRBD2. CDR3 length: 18 amino acids. The J segment lost 2 bases and the V segment lost 2 bases, leaving 9 bases of the junction unmatched. CDR1 SGHRS and CDR2 YFSETQ come from the germline V gene. The CDR3 sequence is CASSFGLAGGTFPYEQYF. The CDR3 DNA reads TGCGCCAGCAGCTTCGGACTAGCGGGAGGTACCTTTCCCTACGAGCAGTACTTC.

V gene TRBV6-6 combines with J gene TRBJ1-1; 8 bases align to TRBD1. Germline values: CDR1 MNHNY, CDR2 SVGAGI (reference sequence). J gave up 10 bases and V 6 bases, and 10 bases lay outside the gene matches. CDR3 length: 13 amino acids. CDR3 in DNA: TGTGCCAGCAGACCGGACAGGGCAAGGGGAGCTTTCTTT. Translation: CASRPDRARGAFF.

This clone appeared a few times. This sequence joins TRBV7-9 and TRBJ1-3; a weak D match, TRBD1 (5 bases). The V end was cut by 5 bases, the J end by 4 bases, with 15 bases between. Germline loops: CDR1 SEHNR, CDR2 FQNEAQ (reference sequence). CDR3 size: 15 residues. CDR3 bases: TGTGCCAGCAGCGGGGGACGGATCGGCGGAAACACCATATATTTT. This gives the protein CASSGGRIGGNTIYF.

The rearrangement links TRBV2 to TRBJ1-2; D possibly corresponds to TRBD1 (5 bases). Trimming took 4 bases from V and 0 from J, leaving 6 bases between them. The CDR3 is 13 residues long. CDR1 is SNHLY, CDR2 FYNNEI, per germline. The CDR3 DNA reads as TGTGCCAGCAGTGCGACAGCTAACTATGGCTACACCTTC. Encoded protein: CASSATANYGYTF.

This sequence joins TRBV6-5 and TRBJ2-7, with D possibly matching TRBD2 (5 bases). Germline CDR1 and CDR2: MNHEY and SVGAGI. Trimming pared 7 bases from V and 3 bases from J, leaving 10 bases between. This CDR3 is 12 amino acids long. CDR3 protein: CASKGSFYEQYF. CDR3 nucleotides: TGTGCCAGCAAAGGGAGTTTCTACGAGCAGTACTTC.

The chain carries TRBV7-9 and TRBJ1-1, with D perhaps matching TRBD1 (5 bases). V lost 1 base and J lost 1, with 10 bases in between. This CDR3 has 15 amino acids. Germline V CDR1 and CDR2: SEHNR, FQNEAQ (reference sequence). Here the CDR3 reads CASSLVGDSNTEAFF. The CDR3 nucleotides read TGTGCCAGCAGCTTAGTCGGGGACTCGAACACTGAAGCTTTCTTT.

The chain links TRBV20-1 to TRBJ2-7; D call uncertain. Trimming left V 5 bases short and J 6 bases short, with 8 bases between. Germline CDR1 is DFQATT and CDR2 is SNEGSKA (reference sequence). The CDR3 has 10 residues. CDR3 DNA sequence: TGCAGTGCTTTGGACGTCGAGCAGTACTTC. Its protein is CSALDVEQYF.

The chain is built from TRBV2 and TRBJ1-2, with 7 bases identical to TRBD1. The V segment lost 6 bases and the J segment 1 base; nucleotides outside the gene matches: 5. Germline CDR1 and CDR2: SNHLY and FYNNEI. The CDR3 is 14 residues long. The CDR3 DNA reads as TGTGCCAGCAGCGACCGACAGGGTAACTATGGCTACACCTTC. It codes for CASSDRQGNYGYTF.

This chain links TRBV10-3 with TRBJ2-5; D is undetermined. In germline, CDR1 is ENHRY, CDR2 SYGVKD. V was shortened by 0 bases and J by 2 bases, with 10 bases between the two germline ends. The CDR3 contains 15 residues. CDR3 sequence (DNA): TGTGCCATCAGTGAGTCACCAGCTTCTCAAGAGACCCAGTACTTC. Protein: CAISESPASQETQYF.

This chain uses TRBV5-1 with TRBJ2-7; 7 positions agree with TRBD2. The CDR3 loop spans 13 amino acids. The V and J ends lost 1 base and 6 bases, in that order; junction bases with no gene match: 4. The germline V gene has CDR1 SGHRS and CDR2 YFSETQ. The chain's CDR3 is CASSLRLAGEQYF. CDR3 sequence (DNA): TGCGCCAGCAGCTTGAGACTAGCTGGCGAGCAGTACTTC.

The J gene is TRBJ2-2, the V gene TRBV9; possible D gene TRBD2, 5 bases. From germline, CDR1 is SGDLS and CDR2 YYNGEE. Trimming cost V 3 bases and J 4 bases, with 16 bases left between them. This CDR3 contains 16 residues. CDR3 sequence (DNA): TGTGCCAGCAGCGAAATCGGGGAACCCGCCACCGGGGAGCTGTTTTTT. Protein: CASSEIGEPATGELFF.

The chain couples TRBV2 to TRBJ1-5, with TRBD1 matching 8 bases. Germline V gene data show CDR1 as SNHLY and CDR2 as FYNNEI. The junction had 5 bases not matched to a gene; V was cut back by 6 bases and J by 1 base. The CDR3 extends over 15 amino acids. CDR3 region: CASRNRTGSNQPQHF. The CDR3 bases are TGTGCCAGCAGAAACCGGACAGGGAGCAATCAGCCCCAGCATTTT.